The TCR beta chain under discussion was sequenced for a study of a mutant IDH1 vaccine in newly diagnosed glioma. Germline-derived CDR1 and CDR2 are SNHLY and FYNNEI. The length of the CDR3 is 13 residues. The ends were cut back, 8 bases at V and 8 bases at J, with 15 bases in the middle. Time point: week 47, end of study. Doses of 300 ug of mutant IDH1 20-mer peptide were given with topical imiquimod. TCRdb's copy holds only in-frame clones and misses some; the assay was immunoSEQ multiplex PCR. There are approximately 12,000 clones in the sample; around 81% occur only once, and roughly 20% lies in the top ten. A remark on this clone: No antigen is known for it.

The sequenced sample was PBMCs, obtained from a glioma patient whose treatment included an IDH1 peptide vaccine. The clonotype originates from a young man with glioma. The J gene is TRBJ1-4, the V gene TRBV2, with no clear D. This CDR3 reads CASRWRGGEKLFF. In DNA, the CDR3 is TGTGCCAGCCGATGGAGAGGAGGGGAAAAACTGTTTTTT.